Below, 7 T cell receptor beta chains from the same sample are listed, as sequenced in a study of cytomegalovirus exposure and HLA in healthy donors. A multiplex PCR was run with 60 Vbeta primers and 13 Jbeta primers. The protocol was immunoSEQ multiplex PCR, while the TCRdb copy is restricted to in-frame clones and leaves out a portion. Among 120,000 or so clones listed, nearly 80% were seen once. Material: PBMCs. Every receptor here comes from a woman younger than 45 in good health and CMV-seronegative.

V is TRBV7-9 and J is TRBJ2-5; 8 positions agree with TRBD1. CDR1 and CDR2 from the germline V gene are SEHNR and FQNEAQ (reference sequence). After removal of 4 bases from V and 1 base from J, the junction contained 5 bases not matched to a gene. This CDR3 spans 15 amino acids. The CDR3 is CASSSRQGTQETQYF. The CDR3 DNA sequence: TGTGCCAGCAGCTCGCGACAGGGGACCCAAGAGACCCAGTACTTC.

V gene TRBV7-9 combines with J gene TRBJ2-7; 10 bases agree with TRBD2. In germline, CDR1 is SEHNR, CDR2 FQNEAQ (reference sequence). This CDR3 is built from 17 residues. After removal of 5 bases from V and 1 base from J, the junction contained 11 bases not matched to a gene. The CDR3 DNA is TGTGCCAGCAGCCTCTCAGCGGGGGGGAGCCTATCCTACGAGCAGTACTTC. The encoded protein is CASSLSAGGSLSYEQYF.

The rearrangement links TRBV2 to TRBJ1-2, with 8 bases identical to TRBD1. CDR3 length: 16 residues. Losses at the gene ends were 0 bases for V and 2 bases for J; bases not matched to a gene: 5. CDR1 is SNHLY, CDR2 FYNNEI, per germline. The CDR3 spells CASSEAGQAVNYGYTF. The DNA of the CDR3 is TGTGCCAGCAGTGAAGCGGGACAGGCCGTAAACTATGGCTACACCTTC.

The chain uses TRBV18 and TRBJ2-5; 8 positions match TRBD2. The CDR3 runs to 13 residues. Germline V gene lookup returns CDR1 KGHSH and CDR2 LQKENI. J gave up 4 bases and V 5 bases, and 3 bases lay outside the gene matches. CDR3 residues: CASSSGLGETQYF. DNA for the CDR3: TGTGCCAGCTCATCGGGACTAGGAGAGACCCAGTACTTC.

The CDR3 DNA is TGTGCCAGCAGTTACTCTGAGCCTAACACCGGGGAGCTGTTTTTT. Translating gives CASSYSEPNTGELFF. V usage is TRBV6-5 and J usage is TRBJ2-2, with D unresolved. The V gene's germline CDR1 is MNHEY and CDR2 SVGAGI. The CDR3 spans 15 residues. The V end was cut by 0 bases, the J end by 2 bases, with 7 bases between.

The chain uses TRBV6-6 and TRBJ2-7, with a weak D call TRBD1 (6 bases). Germline loops: CDR1 MNHNY, CDR2 SVGAGI (reference sequence). The CDR3 sequence is 16 residues long. Trimming shortened V by 0 bases and J by 0 bases, and 12 bases separated the two germline ends. The CDR3 region is CASSYSLTGLSYEQYF. CDR3 nucleotide sequence: TGTGCCAGCAGTTACTCCCTGACAGGCCTCTCCTACGAGCAGTACTTC.

This clone was picked up a small number of times. The chain carries TRBV6-1 and TRBJ1-1; 10 bases fit TRBD1. CDR1 and CDR2 (germline): MNHNS, SASEGT. CDR3 size: 13 residues. The trim removed 7 bases at V and 4 bases at J, leaving 3 bases unmatched. CDR3 sequence (DNA): TGTGCCAGCACCCGGGACAGGGGCACTGAAGCTTTCTTT. This gives the protein CASTRDRGTEAFF.